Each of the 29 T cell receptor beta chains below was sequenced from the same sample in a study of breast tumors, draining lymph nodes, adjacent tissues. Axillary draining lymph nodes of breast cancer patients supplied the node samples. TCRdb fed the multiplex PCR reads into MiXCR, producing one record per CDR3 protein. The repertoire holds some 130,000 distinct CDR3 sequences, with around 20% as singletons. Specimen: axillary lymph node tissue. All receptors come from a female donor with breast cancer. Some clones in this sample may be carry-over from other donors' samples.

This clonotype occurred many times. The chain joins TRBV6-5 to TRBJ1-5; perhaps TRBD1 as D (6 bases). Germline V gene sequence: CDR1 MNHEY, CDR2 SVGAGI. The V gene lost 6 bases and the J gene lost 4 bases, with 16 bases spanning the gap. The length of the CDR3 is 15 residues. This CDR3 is CASSQGRGANQPQHF. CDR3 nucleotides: TGTGCCAGCAGCCAGGGGCGGGGGGCAAATCAGCCCCAGCATTTT.

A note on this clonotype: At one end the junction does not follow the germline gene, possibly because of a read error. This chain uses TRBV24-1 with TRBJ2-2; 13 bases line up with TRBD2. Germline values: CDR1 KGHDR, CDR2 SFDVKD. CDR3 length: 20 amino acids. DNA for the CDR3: TGTGCCACCAGTGATGTCACTAGCGGGAGGGCCCTTCACTCCACCGGGGAGCAGTTCTTT. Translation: CATSDVTSGRALHSTGEQFF.

CDR3 sequence (DNA): TGTGCCAGCAGCTTGAGAAACCGGGACAGGGGGCGATACACTGAAGCTTTCTTT. Translating it yields CASSLRNRDRGRYTEAFF. The chain carries TRBV5-5 and TRBJ1-1; the match to TRBD1 covers 12 bases. The CDR3 is 18 residues long. Germline trimming cut 1 base from V and 3 bases from J; bases unmatched to any gene: 10. Germline values: CDR1 SGHKS, CDR2 YYEKEE (reference sequence).

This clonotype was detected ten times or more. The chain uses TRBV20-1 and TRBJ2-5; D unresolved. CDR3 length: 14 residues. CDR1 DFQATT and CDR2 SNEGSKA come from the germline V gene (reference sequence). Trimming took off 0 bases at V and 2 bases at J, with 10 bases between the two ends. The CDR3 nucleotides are TGCAGTGCTAGAGATCGGGCTAAACAAGAGACCCAGTACTTC. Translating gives CSARDRAKQETQYF.

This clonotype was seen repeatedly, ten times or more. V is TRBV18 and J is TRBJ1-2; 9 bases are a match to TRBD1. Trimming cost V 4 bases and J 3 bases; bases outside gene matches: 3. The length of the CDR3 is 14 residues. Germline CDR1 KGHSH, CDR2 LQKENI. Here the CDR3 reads CASSLRQGDYGYTF. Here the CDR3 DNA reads TGTGCCAGCTCACTTCGACAGGGGGACTATGGCTACACCTTC.

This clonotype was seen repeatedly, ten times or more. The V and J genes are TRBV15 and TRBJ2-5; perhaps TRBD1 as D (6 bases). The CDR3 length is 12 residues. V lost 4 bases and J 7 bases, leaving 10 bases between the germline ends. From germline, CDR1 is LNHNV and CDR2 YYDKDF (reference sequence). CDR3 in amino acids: CATSTTGMTQYF. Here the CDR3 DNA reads TGTGCCACCAGCACTACAGGGATGACCCAGTACTTC.

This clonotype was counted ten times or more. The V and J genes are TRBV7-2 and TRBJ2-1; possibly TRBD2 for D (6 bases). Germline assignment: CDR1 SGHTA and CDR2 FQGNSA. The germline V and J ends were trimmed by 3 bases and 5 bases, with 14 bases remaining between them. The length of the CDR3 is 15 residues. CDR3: CASSFSRGTHNEQFF. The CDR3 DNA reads TGTGCCAGCAGCTTCAGCCGCGGGACGCACAATGAGCAGTTCTTC.

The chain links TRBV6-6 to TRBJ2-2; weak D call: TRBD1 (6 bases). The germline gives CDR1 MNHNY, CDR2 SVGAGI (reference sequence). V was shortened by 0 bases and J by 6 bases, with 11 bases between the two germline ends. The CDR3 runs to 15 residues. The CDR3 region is CASSYSIEGAGELFF. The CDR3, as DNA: TGTGCCAGCAGTTACTCGATTGAGGGGGCCGGGGAGCTGTTTTTT.

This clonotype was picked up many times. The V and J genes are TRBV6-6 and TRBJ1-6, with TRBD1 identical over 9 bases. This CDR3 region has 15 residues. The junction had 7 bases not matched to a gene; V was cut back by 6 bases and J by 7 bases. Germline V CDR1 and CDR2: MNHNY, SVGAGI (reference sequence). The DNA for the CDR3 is TGTGCCAGCAGAGCCGGGACAGGGAAGAATTCACCCCTCCACTTT. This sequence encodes CASRAGTGKNSPLHF.

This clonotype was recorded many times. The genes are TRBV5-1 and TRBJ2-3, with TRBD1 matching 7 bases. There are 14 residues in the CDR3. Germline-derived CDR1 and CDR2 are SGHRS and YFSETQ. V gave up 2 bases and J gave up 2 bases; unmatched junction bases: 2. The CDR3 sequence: CASSLQGTTDTQYF. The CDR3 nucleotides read TGCGCCAGCAGCTTACAGGGGACCACAGATACGCAGTATTTT.

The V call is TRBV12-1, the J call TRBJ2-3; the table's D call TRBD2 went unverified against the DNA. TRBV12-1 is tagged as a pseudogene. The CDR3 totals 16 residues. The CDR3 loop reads CASSATGTSGSHTQYF. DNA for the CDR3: TGTGCCAGCAGCGCGACCGGGACTAGCGGGTCCCATACGCAGTATTTT.

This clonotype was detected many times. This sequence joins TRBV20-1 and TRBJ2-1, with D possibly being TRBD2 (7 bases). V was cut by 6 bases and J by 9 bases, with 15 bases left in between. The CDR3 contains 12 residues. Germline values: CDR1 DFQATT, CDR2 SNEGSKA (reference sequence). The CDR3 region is CSAVGGPIEQFF. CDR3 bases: TGCAGTGCGGTGGGGGGGCCTATTGAGCAGTTCTTC.

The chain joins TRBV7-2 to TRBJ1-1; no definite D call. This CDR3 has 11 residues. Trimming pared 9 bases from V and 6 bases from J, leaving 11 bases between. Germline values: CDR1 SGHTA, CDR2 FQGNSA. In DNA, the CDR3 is TGTGCCAGTAGTGAGGGCCCTGAAGCTTTCTTT. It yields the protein CASSEGPEAFF.

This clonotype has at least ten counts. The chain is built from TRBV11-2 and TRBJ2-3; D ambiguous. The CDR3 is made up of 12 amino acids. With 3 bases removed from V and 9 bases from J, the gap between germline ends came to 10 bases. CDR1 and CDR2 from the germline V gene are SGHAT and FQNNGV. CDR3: CASSFSLGTQYF. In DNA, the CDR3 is TGTGCCAGCAGCTTCTCCTTGGGGACGCAGTATTTT.

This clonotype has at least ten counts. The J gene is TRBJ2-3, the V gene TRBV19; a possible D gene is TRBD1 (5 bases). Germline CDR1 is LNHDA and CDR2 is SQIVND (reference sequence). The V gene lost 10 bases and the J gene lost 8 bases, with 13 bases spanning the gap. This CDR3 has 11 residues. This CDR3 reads CATLQAGTQYF. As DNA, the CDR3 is TGTGCCACCCTACAGGCCGGTACGCAGTATTTT. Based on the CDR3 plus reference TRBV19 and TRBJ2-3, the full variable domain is DGGITQSPKYLFRKEGQNVTLSCEQNLNHDAMYWYRQDPGQGLRLIYYSQIVNDFQKGDIAEGYSVSREKKESFPLTVTSAQKNPTAFYLCATLQAGTQYFGPGTRLTVL.

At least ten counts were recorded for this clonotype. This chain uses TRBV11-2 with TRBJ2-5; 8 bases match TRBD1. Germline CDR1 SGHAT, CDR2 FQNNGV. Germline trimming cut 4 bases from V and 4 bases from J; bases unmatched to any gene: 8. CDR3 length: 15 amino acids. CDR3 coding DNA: TGTGCCAGCAGCTATGGACAGGGAAGGTCAGAGACCCAGTACTTC. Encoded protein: CASSYGQGRSETQYF.

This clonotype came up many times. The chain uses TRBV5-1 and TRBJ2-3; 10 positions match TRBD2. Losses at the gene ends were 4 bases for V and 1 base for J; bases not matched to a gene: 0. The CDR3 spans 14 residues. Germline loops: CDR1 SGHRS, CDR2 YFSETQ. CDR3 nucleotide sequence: TGCGCCAGCAGCACTAGCGGGGGCACAGATACGCAGTATTTT. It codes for CASSTSGGTDTQYF. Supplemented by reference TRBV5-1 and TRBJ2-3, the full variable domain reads KAGVTQTPRYLIKTRGQQVTLSCSPISGHRSVSWYQQTPGQGLQFLFEYFSETQRNKGNFPGRFSGRQFSNSRSEMNVSTLELGDSALYLCASSTSGGTDTQYFGPGTRLTVL.

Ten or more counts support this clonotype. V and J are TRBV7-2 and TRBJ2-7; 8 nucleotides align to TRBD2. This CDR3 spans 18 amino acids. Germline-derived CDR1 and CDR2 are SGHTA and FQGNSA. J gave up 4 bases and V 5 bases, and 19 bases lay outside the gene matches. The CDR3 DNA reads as TGTGCCAGCAGCCCTCACCATGGGGCGGGGGGCCGGCTGTACGAGCAGTACTTC. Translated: CASSPHHGAGGRLYEQYF.

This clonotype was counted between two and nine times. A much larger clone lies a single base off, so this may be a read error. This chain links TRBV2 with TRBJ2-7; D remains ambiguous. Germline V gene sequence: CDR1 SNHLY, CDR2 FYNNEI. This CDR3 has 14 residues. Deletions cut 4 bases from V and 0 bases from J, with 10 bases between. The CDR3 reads CASSGRNSSYEQYF. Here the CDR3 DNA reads TGTGCCAGCAGTGGCCGGAACAGCTCCTACGAGCAGTACTTC.

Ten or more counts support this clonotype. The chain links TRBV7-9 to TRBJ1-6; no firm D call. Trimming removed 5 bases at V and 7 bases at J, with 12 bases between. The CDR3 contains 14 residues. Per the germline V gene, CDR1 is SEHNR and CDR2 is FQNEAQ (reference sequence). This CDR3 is CASSPTKHNSPLHF. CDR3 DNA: TGTGCCAGCAGCCCAACTAAACACAATTCACCCCTCCACTTT.

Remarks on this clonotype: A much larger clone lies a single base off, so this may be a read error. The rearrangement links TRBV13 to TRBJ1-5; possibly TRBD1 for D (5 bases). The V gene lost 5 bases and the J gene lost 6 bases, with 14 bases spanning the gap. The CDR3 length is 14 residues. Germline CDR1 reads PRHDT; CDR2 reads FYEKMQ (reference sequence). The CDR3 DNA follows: TGTGCCAGCAGCATGGGACGAAGTAGTCAGCCCCAGCATTTT. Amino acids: CASSMGRSSQPQHF.

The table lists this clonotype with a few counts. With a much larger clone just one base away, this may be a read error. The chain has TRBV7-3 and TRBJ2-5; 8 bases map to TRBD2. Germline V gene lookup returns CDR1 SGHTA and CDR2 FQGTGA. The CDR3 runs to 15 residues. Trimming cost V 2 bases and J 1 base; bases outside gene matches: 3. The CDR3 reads CASSLLAGLQETQYF. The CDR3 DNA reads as TGTGCCAGCAGCTTATTAGCGGGGCTCCAAGAGACCCAGTACTTC.

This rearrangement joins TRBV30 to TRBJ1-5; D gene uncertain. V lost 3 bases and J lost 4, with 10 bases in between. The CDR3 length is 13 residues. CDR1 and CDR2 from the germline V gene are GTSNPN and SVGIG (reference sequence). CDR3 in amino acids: CAWSARWNQPQHF. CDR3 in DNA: TGTGCCTGGAGCGCCCGCTGGAATCAGCCCCAGCATTTT.

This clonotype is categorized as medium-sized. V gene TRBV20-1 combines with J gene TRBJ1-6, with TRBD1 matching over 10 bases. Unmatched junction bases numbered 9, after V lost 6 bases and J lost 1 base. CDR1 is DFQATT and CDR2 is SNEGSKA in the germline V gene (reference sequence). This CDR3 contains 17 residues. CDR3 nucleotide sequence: TGCAGTGCCTCGACAGGGGGCGTTGTATCCTATAATTCACCCCTCCACTTT. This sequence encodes CSASTGGVVSYNSPLHF.

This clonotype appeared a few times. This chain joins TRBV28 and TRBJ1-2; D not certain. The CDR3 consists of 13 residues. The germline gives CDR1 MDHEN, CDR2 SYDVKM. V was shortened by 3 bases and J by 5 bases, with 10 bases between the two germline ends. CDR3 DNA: TGTGCCAGCAGTTTTAGCGGACCATATGGCTACACCTTC. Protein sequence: CASSFSGPYGYTF.

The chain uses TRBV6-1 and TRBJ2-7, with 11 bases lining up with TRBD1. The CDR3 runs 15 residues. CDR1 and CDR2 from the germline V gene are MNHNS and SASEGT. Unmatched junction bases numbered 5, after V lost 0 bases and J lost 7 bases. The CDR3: CASSEAHGTGGEQYF. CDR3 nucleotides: TGTGCCAGCAGTGAAGCTCATGGGACAGGGGGAGAGCAGTACTTC.

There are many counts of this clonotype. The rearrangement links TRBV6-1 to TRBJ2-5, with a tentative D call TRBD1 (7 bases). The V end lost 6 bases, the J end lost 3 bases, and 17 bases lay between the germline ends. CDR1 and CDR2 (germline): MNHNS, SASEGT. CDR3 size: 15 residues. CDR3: CASSPGGRKEETQYF. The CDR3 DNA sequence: TGTGCCAGCAGCCCAGGGGGGCGCAAAGAAGAGACCCAGTACTTC.

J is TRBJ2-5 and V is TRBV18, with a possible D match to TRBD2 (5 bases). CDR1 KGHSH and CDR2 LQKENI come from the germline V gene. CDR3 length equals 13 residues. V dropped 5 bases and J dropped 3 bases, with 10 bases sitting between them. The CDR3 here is CASSVSREETQYF. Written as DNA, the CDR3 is TGTGCCAGCTCAGTCTCGCGGGAAGAGACCCAGTACTTC.

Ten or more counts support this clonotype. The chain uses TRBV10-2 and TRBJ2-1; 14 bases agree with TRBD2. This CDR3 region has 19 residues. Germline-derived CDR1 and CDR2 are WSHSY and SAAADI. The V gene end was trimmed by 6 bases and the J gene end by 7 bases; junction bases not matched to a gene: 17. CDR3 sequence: CASRHPIKYGTSGSNEQFF. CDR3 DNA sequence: TGCGCCAGCAGGCACCCTATCAAATACGGGACTAGCGGGAGTAATGAGCAGTTCTTC.